Below are 9 T cell receptor beta chains sequenced from a single sample in a study of metastatic and nonmetastatic thyroid tumors. Treatment of any kind had been given to no patient before thyroid surgery. TCRdb ran MiXCR on the PCR reads. The sample holds under 25,000 clones, roughly 27% seen once. The sample consisted of blood. The origin of the receptors is a male donor with papillary thyroid cancer or a benign thyroid nodule (not recorded which). Some clones in this sample may be carry-over from other donors' samples.

This clone rates as medium-sized. This rearrangement joins TRBV24-1 to TRBJ2-1; D unresolved. Germline loops: CDR1 KGHDR, CDR2 SFDVKD. The CDR3 runs 13 residues. Trimming pared 5 bases from V and 8 bases from J, leaving 12 bases between. CDR3 DNA sequence: TGTGCCACCAGTGTCTCGCCCTGGGATGAGCAGTTCTTC. It is translated as CATSVSPWDEQFF.

This clone counts as medium-sized (0.01 to 0.1%). J is TRBJ2-3 and V is TRBV20-1; 10 nucleotides match TRBD2. Germline-derived CDR1 and CDR2 are DFQATT and SNEGSKA (reference sequence). The CDR3 has 16 residues. V lost 0 bases to trimming and J lost 4 bases; unmatched junction nucleotides: 7. The CDR3 DNA is TGCAGTGCTAGAGATCCGGCTAGCGGGGGCCCAGATACGCAGTATTTT. This gives the protein CSARDPASGGPDTQYF.

This chain links TRBV6-2 or TRBV6-3 with TRBJ1-5; 7 nucleotides line up with TRBD1. The CDR3 consists of 15 residues. V trimming: 0 bases; J trimming: 4 bases; junction bases outside the gene matches: 3. Germline CDR1 reads MNHEY; CDR2 reads SVGEGT. In DNA form, the CDR3 reads TGTGCCAGCAGTTACTCGGGACAGACTAATCAGCCCCAGCATTTT. It specifies CASSYSGQTNQPQHF.

The gene calls are TRBV20-1 and TRBJ2-1; weak D call: TRBD1 (6 bases). Trimming cost V 4 bases and J 4 bases, with 8 bases left between them. There are 12 residues in the CDR3. Germline V gene sequence: CDR1 DFQATT, CDR2 SNEGSKA (reference sequence). The DNA for the CDR3 is TGCAGTGCTATAGACAGGTACAATGAGCAGTTCTTC. The encoded protein is CSAIDRYNEQFF.

This clone was seen only a few times. Mismatch with germline at one junction end may stem from a read error. The chain is built from TRBV6-2 or TRBV6-3 and TRBJ2-2, with 9 bases identical to TRBD2. Germline CDR1 reads MNHEY; CDR2 reads SVGEGT. This CDR3 is 17 amino acids long. CDR3 bases: TGTGCCAGCAGTTACTCACCCCTAGCGGGGCCGACCGGGGAACTGTTTTTT. Translating it yields CASSYSPLAGPTGELFF.

This clone was recorded at least ten times. The V and J genes are TRBV4-1 and TRBJ2-1, with TRBD2 identical over 9 bases. The CDR3 is 17 amino acids. V was pared by 0 bases and J by 5 bases, with 8 bases of the junction left unmatched. Per the germline V gene, CDR1 is MGHRA and CDR2 is YSYEKL. CDR3 protein: CASSQDLGGRGDNEQFF. The DNA for the CDR3 is TGCGCCAGCAGCCAAGATCTTGGCGGGAGGGGCGACAATGAGCAGTTCTTC.

This clone was observed at least ten times. Additional DNA sequences in this sample encode the identical CDR3. The chain recombines TRBV2 with TRBJ2-7, with 10 bases identical to TRBD2. V shed 6 bases, J shed 5 bases, and the junction held 7 bases outside the gene matches. The CDR3 is 14 residues long. Germline-derived CDR1 and CDR2 are SNHLY and FYNNEI. The CDR3 spells CASRTGTSDHEQYF. As DNA, the CDR3 is TGTGCCAGCAGAACCGGGACTAGCGATCACGAGCAGTACTTC.

This rearrangement joins TRBV27 to TRBJ1-6, with 7 nucleotides matching TRBD1. Losses at the gene ends were 4 bases for V and 7 bases for J; bases not matched to a gene: 13. From germline, CDR1 is MNHEY and CDR2 SMNVEV (reference sequence). The CDR3 has 17 residues. The CDR3 loop is CASSSLAYPGQNSPLHF. The CDR3 DNA reads as TGTGCCAGCAGTTCCCTGGCTTACCCGGGACAGAATTCACCCCTCCACTTT.

This clone was counted a few times. This sequence joins TRBV12-3 or TRBV12-4 and TRBJ2-3, with D possibly called TRBD1 or TRBD2 (7 bases each). Trimming stripped 5 bases from V and 7 bases from J, with 16 bases between. The CDR3 extends over 14 amino acids. The CDR3: CASSVRGGLNTQYF. The CDR3 DNA follows: TGTGCCAGCAGTGTCAGGGGGGGCCTAAATACGCAGTATTTT.